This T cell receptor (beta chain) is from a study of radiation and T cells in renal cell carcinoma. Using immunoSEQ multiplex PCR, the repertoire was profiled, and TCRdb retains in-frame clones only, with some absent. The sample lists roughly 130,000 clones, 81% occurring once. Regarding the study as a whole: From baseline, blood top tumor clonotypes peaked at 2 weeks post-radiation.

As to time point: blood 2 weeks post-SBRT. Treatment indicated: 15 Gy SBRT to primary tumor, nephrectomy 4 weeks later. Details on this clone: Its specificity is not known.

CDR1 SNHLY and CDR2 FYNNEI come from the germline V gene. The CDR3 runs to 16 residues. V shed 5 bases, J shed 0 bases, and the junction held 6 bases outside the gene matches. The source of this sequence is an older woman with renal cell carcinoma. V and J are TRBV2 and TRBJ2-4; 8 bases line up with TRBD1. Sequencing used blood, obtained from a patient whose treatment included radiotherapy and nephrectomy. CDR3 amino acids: CASSQDRVLAKNIQYF. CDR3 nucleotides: TGTGCCAGCAGTCAGGACAGGGTGCTAGCCAAAAACATTCAGTACTTC.